This section outlines one T cell receptor (beta chain) sequence together with its context. The antigen it recognizes is unknown. The input lacks base qualities; no much larger clone sits a single base away. Sequences SGHVT (CDR1) and SQSDAQ (CDR2) are obtained from the germline V gene. The trim is 6 bases for V and 4 bases for J, with a gap of 30 bases between the germline ends. The CDR3 has 19 amino acids, counting the end cysteine and phenylalanine. Only CDR3 DNA is held: 57 bases, read in frame from base 1. These data come from a study of shared clonotypes between healthy human individuals (dated by TCRdb to the early 2020s). General notes on the study: A few men and a couple of women, aged 18 to 49 years, made up the cohort. For each donor, three plates each were used for CD4 naive and CD4 memory, two plates were used for CD8 naive, and one plate was used for CD8 memory. Per donor, leukapheresis produced somewhere between about 0.8 and 9 billion PBMCs. To estimate repertoire size and how much clonotype sharing occurs between individuals, the study deeply sequenced the blood TCR repertoires of about five healthy adults. Libraries were prepared and TCR repertoires were sequenced by different laboratories using diverse techniques, in order to increase sequencing depth and limit assay-specific biases.

CD8 naive samples consisted of CD45RO-negative cells that were positively selected for CCR7, yielding a CD45RA+CCR7+ population without TemRA cells. Healthy HIV-negative adults with no recently reported acute infections or vaccinations were included as donors. Every donor was a Caucasian adult living in Nashville, Tennessee, USA. After blood collection by leukapheresis, PBMCs were isolated using Ficoll-Histopaque density gradient centrifugation and then cryopreserved in the vapor phase of liquid nitrogen. Analytical flow cytometry was used to check the purity and quantity of each magnetically sorted T cell population. From each sorted fraction, genomic DNA was isolated and quantified by UV absorbance on a Nanodrop 2000c. TCR CDR3 regions were amplified from genomic DNA by multiplex PCR using the deep immunoSEQ assay. For each cell subset, the extracted genomic DNA was distributed evenly across all wells of several immunoSEQ 96-well plates, and each plate served as one replicate. For sorted subsets, each replicate PCR was loaded with 200 ng genomic DNA, equivalent to 30,000 or so T cell genomes. Purified libraries were quantified with a Qubit 3.0 fluorometer, sized on a Bioanalyzer 2100, and re-quantified with the KAPA Library Quantification kit. Every immunoSEQ 96-well plate was sequenced on a separate single-read 150-cycle Illumina NextSeq 550 flow cell. The study's processing was this. Because only junctional sequences without quality scores were contained in the immunoSEQ output, filtering matching that applied to full-length reads could not be performed. Sequences were annotated with PyIR, a Python wrapper for IgBLAST v1.9, and V/J genes and CDR3 were assigned using IMGT germline references. Reads were filtered out if the reads had weak V/J assignments (E-value above 1e-6), no CDR3, stop codons, out-of-frame junctions, or ambiguous translated residues. A V3J clonotype was defined by an identical inferred V gene, J gene, and CDR3 amino acid sequence. Percentage overlap between repertoires was computed as shared unique clonotypes divided by the size of the smaller repertoire. Three approaches were used to assess repertoire richness: RTK rarefaction, the Chao1 estimator, and Recon v2.1 estimates of unobserved clonotypes. OLGA was used to compute generation probabilities for all TCRbeta clonotypes that the gDNA method yielded from a handful of donors. TCRdb obtained this table from immuneACCESS and retained in-frame rearrangements with V and J assigned. These tables miss some clones; where compared with another copy, unresolved V genes account for less than half of the shortfall, and the remainder is unexplained. That table furnishes V, J and clone size, whereas the DNA furnished D and trimming. This sample holds some 2,000,000 clones; about 95% were observed only once. The top ten constitute around 1.1% of the sample.

Here is what the overall study found, with its caveats: Naive subsets generally had larger estimated clonotype richness than memory subsets did. When four donors were compared, the shared fraction of clonotypes was about 5% for naive CD4, around 3.5% for naive CD8, 2% to 2.5% for memory CD4, and less than 0.5% for memory CD8. Pairwise subsampling indicated that sequencing depth was expected to affect the degree of clonotype sharing among donors. Compared with non-shared clonotypes, clonotypes shared by all four sorted-subset donors had higher generation probabilities. Sampling was restricted to blood, and TCR repertoires in tissue are likely to differ from TCR repertoires in blood. The genetic and exposure-history diversity represented was limited by the small number of donors. Rarefaction of sorted-subset datasets indicated incomplete sequencing despite the large sequencing depth.

Sequenced: naive CD8+ T cells sorted from blood. The cell subset or site label corresponds to: CD45RA+CCR7+. This chain is built from TRBV7-4 and TRBJ1-2; the D gene is possibly TRBD1, with 5 bases matching. The source of this sequence is a man aged 18 to 35 in good health. The nucleotides read TGTGCCAGCAGTCCGGGCGGCGAGGGACGGCCGATTATATGCTATGGCTACACCTTC. It translates as CASSPGGEGRPIICYGYTF.